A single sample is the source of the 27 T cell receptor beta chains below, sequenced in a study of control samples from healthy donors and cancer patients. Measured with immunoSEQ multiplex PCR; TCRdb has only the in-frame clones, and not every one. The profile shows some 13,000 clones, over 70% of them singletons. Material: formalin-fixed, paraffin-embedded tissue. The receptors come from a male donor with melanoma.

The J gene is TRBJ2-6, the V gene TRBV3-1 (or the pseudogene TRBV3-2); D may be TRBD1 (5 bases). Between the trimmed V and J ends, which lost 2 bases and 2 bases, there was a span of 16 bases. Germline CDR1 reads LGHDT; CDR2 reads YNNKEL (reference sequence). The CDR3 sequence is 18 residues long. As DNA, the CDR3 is TGTGCCAGCAGCCAAAACTTGGGGCAGTCGGCTGGGGCCAACGTCCTGACTTTC. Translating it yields CASSQNLGQSAGANVLTF.

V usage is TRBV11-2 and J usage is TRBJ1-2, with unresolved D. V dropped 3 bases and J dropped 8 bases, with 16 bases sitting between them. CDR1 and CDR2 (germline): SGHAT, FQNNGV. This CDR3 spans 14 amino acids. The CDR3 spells CASSLGPAGPGYTF. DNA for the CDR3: TGTGCCAGCAGCTTGGGCCCGGCGGGCCCCGGCTACACCTTC. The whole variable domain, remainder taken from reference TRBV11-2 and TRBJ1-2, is EAGVAQSPRYKIIEKRQSVAFWCNPISGHATLYWYQQILGQGPKLLIQFQNNGVVDDSQLPKDRFSAERLKGVDSTLKIQPAKLEDSAVYLCASSLGPAGPGYTFGSGTRLTVV.

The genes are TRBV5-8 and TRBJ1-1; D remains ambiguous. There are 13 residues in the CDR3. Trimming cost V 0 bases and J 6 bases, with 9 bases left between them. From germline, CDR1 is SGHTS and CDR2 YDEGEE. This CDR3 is CASSLGPRAEAFF. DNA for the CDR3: TGTGCCAGCAGCTTGGGCCCACGGGCTGAAGCTTTCTTT.

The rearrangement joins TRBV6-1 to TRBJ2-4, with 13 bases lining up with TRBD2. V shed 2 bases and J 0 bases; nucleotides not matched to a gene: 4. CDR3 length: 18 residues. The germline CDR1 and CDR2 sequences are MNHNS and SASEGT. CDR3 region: CASSERTSGGVAKNIQYF. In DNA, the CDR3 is TGTGCCAGCAGTGAACGAACTAGCGGGGGGGTAGCCAAAAACATTCAGTACTTC.

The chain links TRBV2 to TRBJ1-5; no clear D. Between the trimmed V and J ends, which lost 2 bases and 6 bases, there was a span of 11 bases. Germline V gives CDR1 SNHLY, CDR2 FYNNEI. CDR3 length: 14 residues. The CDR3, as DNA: TGTGCCAGCAGTGAAACCGGGGTCGCTCAGCCCCAGCATTTT. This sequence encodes CASSETGVAQPQHF. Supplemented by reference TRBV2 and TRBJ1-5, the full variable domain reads EPEVTQTPSHQVTQMGQEVILRCVPISNHLYFYWYRQILGQKVEFLVSFYNNEISEKSEIFDDQFSVERPDGSNFTLKIRSTKLEDSAMYFCASSETGVAQPQHFGDGTRLSIL.

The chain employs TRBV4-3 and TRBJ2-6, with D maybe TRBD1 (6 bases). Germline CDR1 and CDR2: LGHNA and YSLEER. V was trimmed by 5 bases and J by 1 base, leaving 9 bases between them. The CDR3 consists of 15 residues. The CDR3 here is CASSSQGSGANVLTF. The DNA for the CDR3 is TGCGCCAGCAGCTCACAGGGTTCTGGGGCCAACGTCCTGACTTTC.

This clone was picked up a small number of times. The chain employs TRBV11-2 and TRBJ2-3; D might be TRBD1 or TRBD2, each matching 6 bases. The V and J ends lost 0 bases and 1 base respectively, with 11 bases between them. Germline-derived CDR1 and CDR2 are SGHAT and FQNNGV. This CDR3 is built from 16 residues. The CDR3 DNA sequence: TGTGCCAGCAGCTTAGAGGGGGGCGCGGGCACAGATACGCAGTATTTT. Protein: CASSLEGGAGTDTQYF.

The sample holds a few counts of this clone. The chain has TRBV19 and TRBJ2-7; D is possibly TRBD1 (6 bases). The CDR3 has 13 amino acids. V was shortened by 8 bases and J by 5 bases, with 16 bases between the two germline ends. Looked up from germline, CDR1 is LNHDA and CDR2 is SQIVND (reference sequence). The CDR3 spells CASATTGSDEQYF. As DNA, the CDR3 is TGTGCCAGTGCCACGACAGGTTCAGACGAGCAGTACTTC.

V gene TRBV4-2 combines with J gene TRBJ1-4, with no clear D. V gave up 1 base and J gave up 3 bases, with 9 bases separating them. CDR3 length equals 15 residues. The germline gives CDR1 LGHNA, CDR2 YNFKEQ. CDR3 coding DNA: TGTGCCAGCAGCCAAGTAGAGCTCCCTAATGAAAAACTGTTTTTT. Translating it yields CASSQVELPNEKLFF.

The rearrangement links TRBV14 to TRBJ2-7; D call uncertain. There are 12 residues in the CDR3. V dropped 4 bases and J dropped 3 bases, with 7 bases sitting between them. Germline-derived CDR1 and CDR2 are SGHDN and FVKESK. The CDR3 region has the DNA TGTGCCAGCAGCCGGGATTTCTACGAGCAGTACTTC. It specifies CASSRDFYEQYF.

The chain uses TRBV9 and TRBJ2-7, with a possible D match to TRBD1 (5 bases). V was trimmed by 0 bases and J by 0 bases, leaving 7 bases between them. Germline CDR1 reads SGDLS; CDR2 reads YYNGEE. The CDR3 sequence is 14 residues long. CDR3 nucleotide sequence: TGTGCCAGCAGCGTAGGACAGAGCTCCTACGAGCAGTACTTC. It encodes CASSVGQSSYEQYF.

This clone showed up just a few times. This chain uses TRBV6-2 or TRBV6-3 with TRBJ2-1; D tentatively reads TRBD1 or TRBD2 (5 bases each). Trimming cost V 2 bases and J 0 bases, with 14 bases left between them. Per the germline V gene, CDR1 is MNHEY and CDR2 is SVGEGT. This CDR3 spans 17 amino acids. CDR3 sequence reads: CASSYTSPRGSYNEQFF. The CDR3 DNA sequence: TGTGCCAGCAGTTACACCTCCCCGAGGGGCTCCTACAATGAGCAGTTCTTC.

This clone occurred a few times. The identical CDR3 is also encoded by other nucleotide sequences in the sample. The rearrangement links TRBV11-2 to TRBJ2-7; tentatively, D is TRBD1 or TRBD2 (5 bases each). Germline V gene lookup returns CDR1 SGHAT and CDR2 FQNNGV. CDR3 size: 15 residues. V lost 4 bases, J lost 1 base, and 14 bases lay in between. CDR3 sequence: CASSSPRGVSYEQYF. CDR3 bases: TGTGCCAGCAGCTCGCCGAGGGGAGTTTCCTACGAGCAGTACTTC.

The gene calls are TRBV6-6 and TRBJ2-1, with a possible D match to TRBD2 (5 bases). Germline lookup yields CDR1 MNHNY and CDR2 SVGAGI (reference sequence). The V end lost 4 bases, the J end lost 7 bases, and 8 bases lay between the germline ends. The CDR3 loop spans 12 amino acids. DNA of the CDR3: TGTGCCAGCAGTTTCGGGAAAAATGAGCAGTTCTTC. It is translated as CASSFGKNEQFF.

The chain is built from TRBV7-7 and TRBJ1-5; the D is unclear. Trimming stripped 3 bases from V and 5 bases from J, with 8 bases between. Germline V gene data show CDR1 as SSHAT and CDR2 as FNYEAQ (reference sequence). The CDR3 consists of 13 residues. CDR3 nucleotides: TGTGCCAGCAGCTTTCGGGCAGATCAGCCCCAGCATTTT. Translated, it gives CASSFRADQPQHF. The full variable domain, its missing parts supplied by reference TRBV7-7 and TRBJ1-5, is GAGVSQSPRYKVTKRGQDVTLRCDPISSHATLYWYQQALGQGPEFLTYFNYEAQPDKSGLPSDRFSAERPEGSISTLTIQRTEQRDSAMYRCASSFRADQPQHFGDGTRLSIL.

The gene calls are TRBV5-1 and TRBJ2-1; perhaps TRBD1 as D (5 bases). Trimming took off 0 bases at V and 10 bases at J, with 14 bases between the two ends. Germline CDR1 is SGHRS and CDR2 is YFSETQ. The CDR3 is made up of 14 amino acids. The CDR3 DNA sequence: TGCGCCAGCAGCTTGGCTATCAGACAGAACGAGCAGTTCTTC. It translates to CASSLAIRQNEQFF.

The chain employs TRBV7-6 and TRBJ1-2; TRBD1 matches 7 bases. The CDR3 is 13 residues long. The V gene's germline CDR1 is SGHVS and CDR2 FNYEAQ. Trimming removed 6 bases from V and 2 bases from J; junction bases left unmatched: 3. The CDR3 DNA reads TGTGCCAGCAGTCAAGGGGGCAACTATGGCTACACCTTC. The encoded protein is CASSQGGNYGYTF.

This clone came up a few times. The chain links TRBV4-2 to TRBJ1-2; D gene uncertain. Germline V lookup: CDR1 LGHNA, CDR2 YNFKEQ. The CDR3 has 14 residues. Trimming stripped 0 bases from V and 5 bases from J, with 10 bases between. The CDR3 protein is CASSQDQTAYGYTF. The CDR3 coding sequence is TGTGCCAGCAGCCAAGATCAAACAGCTTATGGCTACACCTTC.

The CDR3 DNA follows: TGTGCCAGCAGCCCAGGCAGGGGGCTTTCACCCCTCCACTTT. This translates into CASSPGRGLSPLHF. The chain couples TRBV11-1 to TRBJ1-6; TRBD1 agrees at 8 bases. Germline-derived CDR1 and CDR2 are SGHAT and FQDESV (reference sequence). This CDR3 contains 14 residues. Trimming took 5 bases from V and 9 from J; bases not matched to a gene: 6. Drawing the rest from reference TRBV11-1 and TRBJ1-6, the complete variable domain is EAEVAQSPRYKITEKSQAVAFWCDPISGHATLYWYRQILGQGPELLVQFQDESVVDDSQLPKDRFSAERLKGVDSTLKIQPAELGDSAMYLCASSPGRGLSPLHFGNGTRLTVT.

The CDR3 here is CASRPGSYGYTF. DNA for the CDR3: TGTGCCAGCAGACCCGGGTCCTATGGCTACACCTTC. The chain couples TRBV28 to TRBJ1-2; no clear D. V was clipped by 6 bases and J by 4 bases, with 9 bases between them. The CDR3 is 12 residues long. CDR1 MDHEN and CDR2 SYDVKM come from the germline V gene.

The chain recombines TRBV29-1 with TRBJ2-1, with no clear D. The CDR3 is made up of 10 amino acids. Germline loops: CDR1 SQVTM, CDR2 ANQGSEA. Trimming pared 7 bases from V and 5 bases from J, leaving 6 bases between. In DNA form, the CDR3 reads TGCAGCGGAGCCCACAATGAGCAGTTCTTC. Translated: CSGAHNEQFF.

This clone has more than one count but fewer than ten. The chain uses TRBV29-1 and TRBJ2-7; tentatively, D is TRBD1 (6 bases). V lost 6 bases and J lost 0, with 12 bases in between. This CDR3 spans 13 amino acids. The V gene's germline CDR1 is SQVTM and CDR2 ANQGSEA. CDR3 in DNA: TGCAGCGTCCGGACAGTGAACTCCTACGAGCAGTACTTC. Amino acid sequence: CSVRTVNSYEQYF.

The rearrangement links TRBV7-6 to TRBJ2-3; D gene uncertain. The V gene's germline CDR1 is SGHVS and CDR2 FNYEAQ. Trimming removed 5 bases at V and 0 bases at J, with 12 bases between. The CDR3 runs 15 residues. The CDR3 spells CASSQSLGSTDTQYF. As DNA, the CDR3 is TGTGCCAGCAGCCAGTCGCTGGGAAGCACAGATACGCAGTATTTT. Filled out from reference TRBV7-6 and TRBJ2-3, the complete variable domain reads GAGVSQSPRYKVTKRGQDVALRCDPISGHVSLYWYRQALGQGPEFLTYFNYEAQQDKSGLPNDRFSAERPEGSISTLTIQRTEQRDSAMYRCASSQSLGSTDTQYFGPGTRLTVL.

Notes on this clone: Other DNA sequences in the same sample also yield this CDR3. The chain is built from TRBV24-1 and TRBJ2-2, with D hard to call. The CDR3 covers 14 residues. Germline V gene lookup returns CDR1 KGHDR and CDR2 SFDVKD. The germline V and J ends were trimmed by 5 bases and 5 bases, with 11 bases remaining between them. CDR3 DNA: TGTGCCACCAGTGCCTCTCCCGGGACCGGGGAGCTGTTTTTT. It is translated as CATSASPGTGELFF.

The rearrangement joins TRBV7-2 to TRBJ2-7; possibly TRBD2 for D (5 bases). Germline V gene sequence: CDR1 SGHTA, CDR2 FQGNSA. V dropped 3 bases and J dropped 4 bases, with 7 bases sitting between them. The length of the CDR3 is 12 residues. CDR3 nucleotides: TGTGCCAGCAGCTTGACGGGGTACGAGCAGTACTTC. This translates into CASSLTGYEQYF.

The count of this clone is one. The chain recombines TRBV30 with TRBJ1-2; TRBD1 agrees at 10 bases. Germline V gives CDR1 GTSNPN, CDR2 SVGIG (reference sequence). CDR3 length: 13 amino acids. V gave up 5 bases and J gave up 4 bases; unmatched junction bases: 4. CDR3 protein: CAWDRGPVYGYTF. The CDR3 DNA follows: TGTGCCTGGGACAGGGGGCCCGTCTATGGCTACACCTTC.

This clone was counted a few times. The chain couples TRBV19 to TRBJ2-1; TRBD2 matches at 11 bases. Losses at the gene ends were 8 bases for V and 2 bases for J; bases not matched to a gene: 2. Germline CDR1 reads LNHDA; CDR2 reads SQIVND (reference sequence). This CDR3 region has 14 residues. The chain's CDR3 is CASSSGGPYNEQFF. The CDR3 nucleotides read TGTGCCAGTTCTAGCGGGGGGCCCTACAATGAGCAGTTCTTC.